These 29 T cell receptor beta chains were all obtained from the same sample, sequenced in a study of OX40 agonist ivuxolimab in advanced cancers. Sequencing used immunoSEQ multiplex PCR; TCRdb keeps in-frame clones, though not all of them. This sample carries tens of thousands of clones, approximately 83% of them seen once, and the ten largest clones take roughly 4.1%. The sequences come from CD4+ or CD8+ T cells sorted from blood, collected in a trial of the OX40 agonist ivuxolimab. Receptor source: an adult with an advanced solid tumor such as melanoma, head and neck, liver or kidney cancer.

V gene TRBV7-9 combines with J gene TRBJ2-3; tentative D call: TRBD2 (6 bases). The CDR3 sequence is 13 residues long. V was pared by 7 bases and J by 5 bases, with 13 bases between. In germline, CDR1 is SEHNR, CDR2 FQNEAQ (reference sequence). The CDR3 DNA reads TGTGCCAGCATGGGGGGAGGAAGAGATACGCAGTATTTT. This sequence encodes CASMGGGRDTQYF. The variable domain in full, completed from reference TRBV7-9 and TRBJ2-3, reads DTGVSQNPRHKITKRGQNVTFRCDPISEHNRLYWYRQTLGQGPEFLTYFQNEAQLEKSRLLSDRFSAERPKGSFSTLEIQRTEQGDSAMYLCASMGGGRDTQYFGPGTRLTVL.

In this sample, this clone turned up once. One junction end disagrees with the germline gene, perhaps due to a read error. Other nucleotide sequences in the sample specify the same CDR3. The chain links TRBV19 to TRBJ2-7; D is possibly TRBD1 (5 bases). CDR1 is LNHDA, CDR2 SQIVND, per germline (reference sequence). This CDR3 spans 14 amino acids. CDR3 protein: CASSILGPVREQYF. CDR3 nucleotides: TGCGCCAGTAGTATCCTGGGGCCAGTCCGGGAGCAGTACTTC.

The DNA for the CDR3 is TGTGCCAGCAGTTTATCGAACCACGCGCGGCAGTACTTC. Encoded protein: CASSLSNHARQYF. This chain uses TRBV27 with TRBJ2-7, with D unresolved. The CDR3 contains 13 residues. CDR1 is MNHEY, CDR2 SMNVEV, per germline (reference sequence). V lost 0 bases to trimming and J lost 9 bases, with 12 bases between them.

The rearrangement joins TRBV6-1 to TRBJ1-5; D ambiguous. The CDR3 has 13 residues. Trimming pared 1 base from V and 7 bases from J, leaving 8 bases between. The germline V gene has CDR1 MNHNS and CDR2 SASEGT. The CDR3 sequence: CASSEGYRQPQHF. DNA for the CDR3: TGTGCCAGCAGTGAAGGGTACAGACAGCCCCAGCATTTT.

The chain links TRBV7-9 to TRBJ2-2; the D gene is possibly TRBD1 (6 bases). Trimming stripped 5 bases from V and 2 bases from J, with 15 bases between. Germline V CDR1 and CDR2: SEHNR, FQNEAQ (reference sequence). The CDR3 is 16 residues long. The CDR3 region is CASSRQPRGNTGELFF. CDR3 nucleotides: TGTGCCAGCAGCCGCCAACCCAGGGGAAACACCGGGGAGCTGTTTTTT. Full variable domain (rest looked up from reference TRBV7-9 and TRBJ2-2): DTGVSQNPRHKITKRGQNVTFRCDPISEHNRLYWYRQTLGQGPEFLTYFQNEAQLEKSRLLSDRFSAERPKGSFSTLEIQRTEQGDSAMYLCASSRQPRGNTGELFFGEGSRLTVL.

Concerning this clone itself: This may arise from a read error, as a much more abundant clone is one base away. This chain links TRBV20-1 with TRBJ1-1; maybe TRBD1 (5 bases). The CDR3 is 11 amino acids. Germline CDR1 and CDR2: DFQATT and SNEGSKA (reference sequence). V dropped 1 base and J dropped 12 bases, with 12 bases sitting between them. The CDR3 region is CSARGATETFF. DNA of the CDR3: TGCAGTGCTAGAGGGGCGACAGAAACTTTCTTT.

This chain connects TRBV6-1 to TRBJ2-2; 7 bases agree with TRBD1. The CDR3 loop spans 14 amino acids. With 5 bases clipped from V and 6 bases from J, the junction kept 6 bases outside the gene matches. The germline V gene encodes CDR1 MNHNS and CDR2 SASEGT. The CDR3 nucleotides read TGTGCCAGCAGTAGTCGACAGGGATCCGGGGAGCTGTTTTTT. Translation gives CASSSRQGSGELFF.

V usage is TRBV7-2 and J usage is TRBJ2-2; tentatively, D is TRBD1 or TRBD2 (6 bases each). Germline lookup yields CDR1 SGHTA and CDR2 FQGNSA. V lost 6 bases and J 1 base, leaving 12 bases between the germline ends. The CDR3 is 15 residues long. Here the CDR3 reads CASRRGVLNTGELFF. The CDR3 DNA sequence: TGTGCCAGCAGGAGGGGGGTTTTGAACACCGGGGAGCTGTTTTTT.

The chain links TRBV18 to TRBJ1-4; weak D call: TRBD1 (5 bases). The CDR3 loop spans 14 amino acids. Per the germline V gene, CDR1 is KGHSH and CDR2 is LQKENI. The V gene lost 0 bases and the J gene lost 6 bases, with 8 bases spanning the gap. CDR3 bases: TGTGCCAGCTCACCACCGTGGGGGGATGAAAAACTGTTTTTT. It codes for CASSPPWGDEKLFF.

V gene TRBV6-5 combines with J gene TRBJ2-2; TRBD1 might be the D (6 bases). The CDR3 has 15 amino acids. Germline V gives CDR1 MNHEY, CDR2 SVGAGI. Trimming stripped 5 bases from V and 0 bases from J, with 10 bases between. CDR3 nucleotides: TGTGCCAGCAGTCAGCAGGGGACGAACACCGGGGAGCTGTTTTTT. This sequence encodes CASSQQGTNTGELFF.

The J gene is TRBJ1-6, the V gene TRBV4-3; 9 bases are shared with TRBD1. The length of the CDR3 is 15 residues. CDR1 is LGHNA, CDR2 YSLEER, per germline. With V trimmed by 5 bases and J by 4 bases, 3 bases remained unmatched. The CDR3 region has the DNA TGCGCCAGCAGCTCCGGGACAGGGTATAATTCACCCCTCCACTTT. This gives the protein CASSSGTGYNSPLHF.

The chain uses TRBV5-8 and TRBJ1-4; no reliable D call. V was shortened by 1 base and J by 4 bases, with 11 bases between the two germline ends. This CDR3 has 15 amino acids. CDR1 is SGHTS and CDR2 is YDEGEE in the germline V gene. The CDR3 reads CASSLYRDSNEKLFF. The CDR3 bases are TGTGCCAGCAGCTTGTATCGGGATAGTAATGAAAAACTGTTTTTT.

The chain uses TRBV19 and TRBJ1-1; 9 bases map to TRBD1. The CDR3 length is 14 residues. Germline trimming cut 4 bases from V and 2 bases from J; bases unmatched to any gene: 2. The germline V gene has CDR1 LNHDA and CDR2 SQIVND (reference sequence). The chain's CDR3 is CASSTQGANTEAFF. In nucleotides, the CDR3 is TGTGCCAGTAGTACACAGGGGGCCAACACTGAAGCTTTCTTT.

The genes are TRBV7-9 and TRBJ2-5; a weak D match, TRBD2 (6 bases). Germline loops: CDR1 SEHNR, CDR2 FQNEAQ (reference sequence). Between the trimmed V and J ends, which lost 5 bases and 1 base, there was a span of 17 bases. The CDR3 runs to 16 residues. CDR3 bases: TGTGCCAGCAGCCCTCAAGGGGCTAGCGCCCAAGAGACCCAGTACTTC. Encoded protein: CASSPQGASAQETQYF.

V usage is TRBV6-5 and J usage is TRBJ1-1; 7 bases are a match to TRBD1. V was clipped by 6 bases and J by 5 bases; unmatched bases: 9. Germline V gene sequence: CDR1 MNHEY, CDR2 SVGAGI. The CDR3 is made up of 14 amino acids. This CDR3 is CASRLDRVKTEAFF. The CDR3 nucleotides are TGTGCCAGCAGGTTAGACAGGGTCAAGACTGAAGCTTTCTTT.

V usage is TRBV7-2 and J usage is TRBJ2-3; 11 bases match TRBD1. Germline V CDR1 and CDR2: SGHTA, FQGNSA. V dropped 3 bases and J dropped 4; count of bases not matched to a gene: 6. There are 16 residues in the CDR3. The CDR3: CASSLAGTGGPDTQYF. The CDR3 coding sequence is TGTGCCAGCAGCTTGGCCGGGACAGGGGGTCCAGATACGCAGTATTTT.

This clone was observed once. V usage is TRBV7-9 and J usage is TRBJ1-4; no clear D. The germline V and J ends were trimmed by 2 bases and 4 bases, with 8 bases remaining between them. Looked up from germline, CDR1 is SEHNR and CDR2 is FQNEAQ (reference sequence). The CDR3 has 14 residues. The CDR3 DNA follows: TGTGCCAGCAGCTTAAAATCCGGTAATGAAAAACTGTTTTTT. Translating it yields CASSLKSGNEKLFF.

The chain uses TRBV6-1 and TRBJ2-2; a weak D match, TRBD1 (6 bases). The CDR3 contains 17 residues. Trimming removed 5 bases from V and 3 bases from J, with 19 bases in between. Looked up from germline, CDR1 is MNHNS and CDR2 is SASEGT. The CDR3 DNA reads as TGTGCCAGCAGTCAAGGGGCATGGACAGCGGACACCGGGGAGCTGTTTTTT. Protein sequence: CASSQGAWTADTGELFF.

This clone was detected only once. J is TRBJ2-7 and V is TRBV27; 7 bases map to TRBD1. Germline V gives CDR1 MNHEY, CDR2 SMNVEV (reference sequence). J lost 5 bases, V lost 6 bases, and 7 bases had no gene match. CDR3 length: 13 residues. The CDR3 DNA reads as TGTGCCAGCAGGAGACAGGGAGAGGACGAGCAGTACTTC. Amino acids: CASRRQGEDEQYF.

The V and J genes are TRBV7-9 and TRBJ1-3, with TRBD1 as a possible D gene (6 bases). Trimming removed 7 bases from V and 2 bases from J, with 9 bases in between. Looked up from germline, CDR1 is SEHNR and CDR2 is FQNEAQ (reference sequence). The CDR3 loop spans 13 amino acids. The CDR3 sequence is CASIHRAGNTIYF. In DNA, the CDR3 is TGTGCCAGCATCCACAGGGCTGGAAACACCATATATTTT.

CDR3 sequence reads: CASNPETADEAFF. The CDR3 DNA follows: TGTGCCAGTAATCCGGAGACGGCAGATGAAGCTTTCTTT. The chain links TRBV19 to TRBJ1-1, with no clear D. The germline CDR1 and CDR2 sequences are LNHDA and SQIVND (reference sequence). Trimming shortened V by 7 bases and J by 7 bases, and 16 bases separated the two germline ends. CDR3 length equals 13 residues.

The gene calls are TRBV18 and TRBJ2-7, with no clear D. The V gene lost 3 bases and the J gene lost 3 bases, with 15 bases spanning the gap. Per the germline V gene, CDR1 is KGHSH and CDR2 is LQKENI. The CDR3 contains 15 residues. CDR3 sequence (DNA): TGTGCCAGCTCACCGAATCAGGATTCAATCTACGAGCAGTACTTC. This sequence encodes CASSPNQDSIYEQYF.

The chain carries TRBV5-5 and TRBJ2-5, with a weak D call TRBD2 (5 bases). In germline, CDR1 is SGHKS, CDR2 YYEKEE (reference sequence). The CDR3 contains 14 residues. With 4 bases removed from V and 2 bases from J, the gap between germline ends came to 12 bases. For the CDR3, the DNA is TGTGCCAGCAGCCCCTCGGGGTTTCAAGAGACCCAGTACTTC. Its protein product is CASSPSGFQETQYF.

The rearrangement uses TRBV7-2 and TRBJ1-1, with 7 bases aligning to TRBD1. The CDR3 consists of 14 residues. Germline-derived CDR1 and CDR2 are SGHTA and FQGNSA. V was pared by 5 bases and J by 0 bases, with 3 bases of the junction left unmatched. The CDR3 DNA is TGTGCCAGCAGCCCAGGACAGGTGAACACTGAAGCTTTCTTT. Its translation: CASSPGQVNTEAFF. Combining the CDR3 with reference TRBV7-2 and TRBJ1-1 gives the whole variable domain GAGVSQSPSNKVTEKGKDVELRCDPISGHTALYWYRQSLGQGLEFLIYFQGNSAPDKSGLPSDRFSAERTGGSVSTLTIQRTQQEDSAVYLCASSPGQVNTEAFFGQGTRLTVV.

The chain uses TRBV4-2 and TRBJ2-7; D unresolved. Germline CDR1 reads LGHNA; CDR2 reads YNFKEQ. This CDR3 region has 16 residues. V was cut by 0 bases and J by 3 bases, with 15 bases left in between. This CDR3 is CASSQERSGRIYEQYF. DNA for the CDR3: TGTGCCAGCAGCCAAGAAAGATCAGGACGGATCTACGAGCAGTACTTC.

The chain is built from TRBV6-1 and TRBJ2-3; D is perhaps TRBD1 (5 bases). Per the germline V gene, CDR1 is MNHNS and CDR2 is SASEGT. The V end was cut by 4 bases, the J end by 14 bases, with 22 bases between. The CDR3 extends over 14 amino acids. The CDR3: CASSGFTMGRVPYF. Written as DNA, the CDR3 is TGTGCCAGCAGTGGGTTTACGATGGGCAGGGTTCCGTATTTT.

The V gene is TRBV18, the J gene TRBJ1-2, with TRBD1 matching over 10 bases. V shed 3 bases, J shed 4 bases, and the junction held 5 bases outside the gene matches. CDR1 KGHSH and CDR2 LQKENI come from the germline V gene. The length of the CDR3 is 15 residues. DNA for the CDR3: TGTGCCAGCTCACCTAGGGACAGGGGAGGCTATGGCTACACCTTC. Its protein is CASSPRDRGGYGYTF.

The gene calls are TRBV4-2 and TRBJ2-7; TRBD1 matches 10 bases. The CDR3 has 17 residues. V shed 0 bases, J shed 4 bases, and the junction held 9 bases outside the gene matches. The V gene's germline CDR1 is LGHNA and CDR2 YNFKEQ. CDR3 region: CASSQESVGQGIYEQYF. The CDR3 region has the DNA TGTGCCAGCAGCCAAGAAAGCGTGGGACAGGGGATTTACGAGCAGTACTTC.

The chain joins TRBV5-1 to TRBJ2-2, with D perhaps assigned TRBD1 or TRBD2 (6 bases each). In germline, CDR1 is SGHRS, CDR2 YFSETQ. Trimming left V 0 bases short and J 3 bases short, with 12 bases between. The CDR3 runs 16 residues. CDR3: CASSLVPGADTGELFF. Written as DNA, the CDR3 is TGCGCCAGCAGCTTGGTCCCGGGGGCGGACACCGGGGAGCTGTTTTTT. Variable domain in full (rest from reference TRBV5-1 and TRBJ2-2): KAGVTQTPRYLIKTRGQQVTLSCSPISGHRSVSWYQQTPGQGLQFLFEYFSETQRNKGNFPGRFSGRQFSNSRSEMNVSTLELGDSALYLCASSLVPGADTGELFFGEGSRLTVL.